The 8 T cell receptor beta chains below come from one sample, sequenced in a study of T-cell memory formation after mild COVID-19. MiXCR, run by TCRdb on the 5' RACE reads, gives a single entry per CDR3 protein. The sample holds under 400,000 distinct CDR3 sequences; 25% to 30% are singletons and the top ten take around an eighth. Sequenced sample: PBMCs or a T cell subset sorted from them (not recorded which). These receptors originate from an adult woman who had mild COVID-19 (a few samples of this study predate the infection). Cell type and time point are not known.

This clonotype was counted at least ten times. The chain employs TRBV6-5 and TRBJ1-6; a possible D gene is TRBD1 (6 bases). Per the germline V gene, CDR1 is MNHEY and CDR2 is SVGAGI. The CDR3 length is 14 residues. V was cut by 2 bases and J by 7 bases, with 9 bases left in between. DNA of the CDR3: TGTGCCAGCAGTTACGGGCAGGGGAATTCACCCCTCCACTTT. Translated, it gives CASSYGQGNSPLHF.

The CDR3 spells CASSKGQLQETQYF. The CDR3, as DNA: TGTGCCAGTAGTAAGGGACAGCTCCAAGAGACCCAGTACTTC. The chain recombines TRBV19 with TRBJ2-5, with 7 bases identical to TRBD1. This CDR3 is 14 amino acids long. The germline gives CDR1 LNHDA, CDR2 SQIVND (reference sequence). V lost 4 bases, J lost 1 base, and 3 bases stayed unmatched.

The chain joins TRBV20-1 to TRBJ1-2, with 9 bases fitting TRBD1. Germline CDR1 DFQATT, CDR2 SNEGSKA (reference sequence). V dropped 5 bases and J dropped 3; count of bases not matched to a gene: 7. The CDR3 is 14 residues long. The CDR3 nucleotides read TGCAGTGCTCCACACAGGGGGCTCGACTATGGCTACACCTTC. Translating it yields CSAPHRGLDYGYTF.

This sequence joins TRBV12-3 or TRBV12-4 and TRBJ2-3; D is undetermined. CDR3 length: 15 amino acids. V lost 6 bases and J 0 bases, leaving 13 bases between the germline ends. The CDR3 reads CASSSRVSSTDTQYF. The DNA for the CDR3 is TGTGCCAGCAGCTCACGGGTCTCAAGCACAGATACGCAGTATTTT.

This clonotype was seen a handful of times. This rearrangement joins TRBV5-1 to TRBJ2-1; the D gene is possibly TRBD2 (6 bases). The CDR3 covers 16 residues. Germline CDR1 is SGHRS and CDR2 is YFSETQ. Trimming stripped 0 bases from V and 0 bases from J, with 10 bases between. CDR3: CASSLEDGSSYNEQFF. DNA of the CDR3: TGCGCCAGCAGCTTGGAGGACGGGAGCTCCTACAATGAGCAGTTCTTC.

The chain couples TRBV6-5 to TRBJ2-2, with D perhaps TRBD1 (6 bases). The CDR3 runs 15 residues. Germline-derived CDR1 and CDR2 are MNHEY and SVGAGI. V lost 0 bases to trimming and J lost 3 bases, with 8 bases between them. As DNA, the CDR3 is TGTGCCAGCAGTTACTCGACAGGACACACCGGGGAGCTGTTTTTT. Translation gives CASSYSTGHTGELFF.

This chain links TRBV12-3 or TRBV12-4 with TRBJ1-5, with 8 positions matching TRBD1. The V and J ends lost 5 bases and 5 bases, in that order; junction bases with no gene match: 8. There are 15 residues in the CDR3. The CDR3 coding sequence is TGTGCCAGCAGTAGTGGACAGGGAGCATATCAGCCCCAGCATTTT. This gives the protein CASSSGQGAYQPQHF.

This clonotype was found many times. This chain connects TRBV15 to TRBJ2-2; D ambiguous. CDR1 and CDR2 (germline): LNHNV, YYDKDF (reference sequence). V was cut by 5 bases and J by 0 bases, with 10 bases left in between. The CDR3 is 15 amino acids. The CDR3 coding sequence is TGTGCCACCAGCCCCCGGGCGGCGAACACCGGGGAGCTGTTTTTT. Encoded protein: CATSPRAANTGELFF.